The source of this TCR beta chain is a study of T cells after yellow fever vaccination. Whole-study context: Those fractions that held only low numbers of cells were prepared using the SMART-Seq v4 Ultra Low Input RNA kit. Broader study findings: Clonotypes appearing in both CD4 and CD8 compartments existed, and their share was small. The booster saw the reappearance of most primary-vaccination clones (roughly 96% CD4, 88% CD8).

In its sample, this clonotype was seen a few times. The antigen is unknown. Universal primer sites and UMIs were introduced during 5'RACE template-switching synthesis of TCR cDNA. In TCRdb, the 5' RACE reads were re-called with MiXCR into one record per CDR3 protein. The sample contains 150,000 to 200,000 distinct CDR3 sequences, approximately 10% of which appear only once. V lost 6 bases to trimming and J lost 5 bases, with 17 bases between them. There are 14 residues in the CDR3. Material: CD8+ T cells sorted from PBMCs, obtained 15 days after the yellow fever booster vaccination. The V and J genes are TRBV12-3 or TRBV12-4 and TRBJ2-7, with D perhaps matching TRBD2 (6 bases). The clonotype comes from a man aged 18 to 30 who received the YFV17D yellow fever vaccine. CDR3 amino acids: CASSQAGRGDEQYF. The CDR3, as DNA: TGTGCCAGCAGCCAAGCGGGTAGGGGCGACGAGCAGTACTTC.